The present T cell receptor (beta chain) was sequenced within a study of cytomegalovirus exposure and HLA in healthy donors. Whole-study results and caveats: The classifier reportedly diagnosed cytomegalovirus status with high sensitivity and specificity. There were several of the most significant clusters that appeared linked to common viral pathogens in a later analysis. Owing to their indistinguishability, certain V segments, notably TRBV6-2 and TRBV6-3, were excluded.

As concerns this clone: Antigen: not known.

The PCR contained 60 Vbeta and 13 Jbeta primers. Original analysis: Approximately 86 million unique TCR beta chains, 10 million to 14 million shared, were counted in a later analysis. The protocol was immunoSEQ multiplex PCR, while the TCRdb copy is restricted to in-frame clones and leaves out a portion. V and J calls plus clone size are reproduced from that table; the DNA served to infer D and trimming. The table has around 230,000 clones, around 80% seen once. V was cut by 7 bases and J by 2 bases, with 15 bases left in between. There are 14 residues in the CDR3. CDR1 MNHNS and CDR2 SASEGT come from the germline V gene.

The TCR comes from a boy younger than 18 in good health and CMV-seronegative. The specimen sequenced was PBMCs. The chain uses TRBV6-1 and TRBJ2-7, with a tentative D call TRBD2 (6 bases). CDR3 bases: TGTGCCAGCACTATGAACGGGGGTACCTACGAGCAGTACTTC. Residues: CASTMNGGTYEQYF.